These 21 T cell receptor beta chains were all obtained from the same sample, sequenced in a study of blood T cell repertoires in COVID-19. Profiling relied on immunoSEQ multiplex PCR, and the TCRdb table lists in-frame clones only, not all of them. The sample consists of 150,000 to 200,000 clones, around 80% of them appearing once. Sequenced: PBMCs or T cells enriched from blood (not recorded which). The receptors shown here come from a man aged 60-69 years who had been exposed to COVID-19.

The J gene is TRBJ1-6, the V gene TRBV30; D is undetermined. Germline V gene lookup returns CDR1 GTSNPN and CDR2 SVGIG (reference sequence). Trimming shortened V by 3 bases and J by 5 bases, and 11 bases separated the two germline ends. The CDR3 spans 14 residues. DNA of the CDR3: TGTGCCTGGAGGGACCCGGGAGATAATTCACCCCTCCACTTT. Translating gives CAWRDPGDNSPLHF.

This clone was observed a handful of times. This chain uses TRBV5-6 with TRBJ1-2; D may be TRBD1 (6 bases). The germline V and J ends were trimmed by 3 bases and 0 bases, with 12 bases remaining between them. Looked up from germline, CDR1 is SGHDT and CDR2 is YYEEEE. CDR3 length: 15 amino acids. CDR3: CASSYGQLANYGYTF. The CDR3 nucleotides read TGTGCCAGCAGCTACGGACAGTTAGCTAACTATGGCTACACCTTC.

This clone was observed a single time. V gene TRBV15 combines with J gene TRBJ2-3, with TRBD2 as a possible D gene (6 bases). The CDR3 is 14 residues long. V lost 2 bases, J lost 2 bases, and 8 bases lay in between. The germline V gene has CDR1 LNHNV and CDR2 YYDKDF (reference sequence). CDR3 loop: CATSRLAITDTQYF. The CDR3 nucleotides are TGTGCCACCAGCAGACTAGCGATCACAGATACGCAGTATTTT.

The rearrangement links TRBV5-5 to TRBJ1-5; 7 nucleotides agree with TRBD1. The CDR3 contains 16 residues. Germline V gives CDR1 SGHKS, CDR2 YYEKEE (reference sequence). V lost 1 base to trimming and J lost 3 bases; unmatched junction nucleotides: 7. The CDR3 loop reads CASSLTGVLNNQPQHF. The CDR3 DNA follows: TGTGCCAGCAGCTTGACAGGGGTGTTGAACAATCAGCCCCAGCATTTT.

The chain recombines TRBV29-1 with TRBJ2-7, with 8 bases aligning to TRBD1. Germline V lookup: CDR1 SQVTM, CDR2 ANQGSEA. This CDR3 has 13 amino acids. CDR3 amino acids: CLVWDRQIYEQYF. CDR3 nucleotide sequence: TGCTTAGTTTGGGACAGGCAGATCTACGAGCAGTACTTC.

The chain combines TRBV6-6 with TRBJ2-7; TRBD2 matches at 13 bases. Trimming removed 4 bases from V and 4 bases from J; junction bases left unmatched: 7. The CDR3 runs to 16 residues. Germline V lookup: CDR1 MNHNY, CDR2 SVGAGI (reference sequence). CDR3 protein: CASSSPLAGGPYEQYF. The DNA for the CDR3 is TGTGCCAGCAGTTCCCCACTAGCGGGAGGGCCTTACGAGCAGTACTTC.

The CDR3 loop is CASSLGLTEATF. The CDR3 bases are TGTGCCAGCAGCTTAGGCTTGACGGAGGCGACCTTC. The rearrangement joins TRBV11-3 to TRBJ1-2; D remains unclear. Germline values: CDR1 SGHNT, CDR2 YENEEA. The CDR3 runs 12 residues. V was cut by 1 base and J by 14 bases, with 14 bases left in between.

The rearrangement joins TRBV5-1 to TRBJ2-1, with TRBD1 identical over 7 bases. Per the germline V gene, CDR1 is SGHRS and CDR2 is YFSETQ. This CDR3 has 16 residues. Losses at the gene ends were 4 bases for V and 7 bases for J; bases not matched to a gene: 14. In DNA form, the CDR3 reads TGCGCCAGCAGCACCTACCAGGACAGGTATAATAATGAGCAGTTCTTC. Its translation is CASSTYQDRYNNEQFF.

V is TRBV5-1 and J is TRBJ1-1; D ambiguous. In germline, CDR1 is SGHRS, CDR2 YFSETQ. This CDR3 is built from 15 residues. Trimming stripped 0 bases from V and 0 bases from J, with 9 bases between. CDR3 residues: CASSLEPGLNTEAFF. CDR3 DNA sequence: TGCGCCAGCAGCTTGGAACCGGGATTGAACACTGAAGCTTTCTTT.

The V call is TRBV4-2, the J call TRBJ2-3, with 7 bases aligning to TRBD2. The CDR3 is made up of 13 amino acids. Germline loops: CDR1 LGHNA, CDR2 YNFKEQ. Losses at the gene ends were 4 bases for V and 4 bases for J; bases not matched to a gene: 2. In nucleotides, the CDR3 is TGTGCCAGCAGCCTGGCGGGAGCAGATACGCAGTATTTT. It translates to CASSLAGADTQYF.

This sequence joins TRBV5-1 and TRBJ2-7; 10 bases line up with TRBD2. The CDR3 sequence is 15 residues long. J was trimmed by 3 bases and V by 5 bases; bases with no gene match: 8. CDR1 is SGHRS, CDR2 YFSETQ, per germline. Written as DNA, the CDR3 is TGCGCCAGCAGTTTTGGGACTAGCGTTGTCTACGAGCAGTACTTC. As protein: CASSFGTSVVYEQYF. The entire variable domain, with the rest obtained from reference TRBV5-1 and TRBJ2-7, is as follows: KAGVTQTPRYLIKTRGQQVTLSCSPISGHRSVSWYQQTPGQGLQFLFEYFSETQRNKGNFPGRFSGRQFSNSRSEMNVSTLELGDSALYLCASSFGTSVVYEQYFGPGTRLTVT.

The chain employs TRBV27 and TRBJ2-3; TRBD1 agrees at 7 bases. V shed 10 bases and J 1 base; nucleotides not matched to a gene: 8. Germline CDR1 and CDR2: MNHEY and SMNVEV (reference sequence). This CDR3 contains 14 residues. For the CDR3, the DNA is TGTGCCAACCCCCGGGACAGACGCACAGATACGCAGTATTTT. It yields the protein CANPRDRRTDTQYF.

CDR3 nucleotide sequence: TGTGCCAGCAGACCCGACAGGGGGCTATGGGAGACCCAGTACTTC. Amino acid sequence: CASRPDRGLWETQYF. The genes are TRBV27 and TRBJ2-5; 10 bases are shared with TRBD1. This CDR3 is 15 amino acids long. CDR1 and CDR2 (germline): MNHEY, SMNVEV (reference sequence). With 6 bases clipped from V and 5 bases from J, the junction kept 9 bases outside the gene matches.

The chain carries TRBV10-3 and TRBJ2-1; maybe TRBD2 (7 bases). V was pared by 9 bases and J by 7 bases, with 16 bases between. This CDR3 comprises 13 residues. Germline CDR1 and CDR2: ENHRY and SYGVKD. The CDR3 bases are TGTGCCATGGGGGGGCAGGGGACGAATGAGCAGTTCTTC. It yields the protein CAMGGQGTNEQFF.

The chain links TRBV29-1 to TRBJ1-5; D is undetermined. The CDR3 is 13 amino acids. V gave up 7 bases and J gave up 5 bases, with 15 bases separating them. Germline-derived CDR1 and CDR2 are SQVTM and ANQGSEA. The CDR3 loop is CSARKAGDQPQHF. CDR3 nucleotide sequence: TGCAGCGCCAGGAAGGCCGGGGATCAGCCCCAGCATTTT.

The chain carries TRBV14 and TRBJ2-1; 7 nucleotides line up with TRBD2. The CDR3 runs to 16 residues. Germline CDR1 is SGHDN and CDR2 is FVKESK. V dropped 0 bases and J dropped 8; count of bases not matched to a gene: 10. CDR3 sequence: CASSQEAGVFSDEQFF. CDR3 nucleotide sequence: TGTGCCAGCAGCCAAGAGGCGGGAGTGTTCTCGGATGAGCAGTTCTTC.

The chain combines TRBV30 with TRBJ2-1; D is unclear. The CDR3 contains 13 residues. CDR1 is GTSNPN and CDR2 is SVGIG in the germline V gene (reference sequence). Trimming pared 2 bases from V and 7 bases from J, leaving 12 bases between. CDR3 protein: CAWSRSSRNEQFF. The CDR3 nucleotides read TGTGCCTGGAGTCGGTCTAGTCGGAATGAGCAGTTCTTC.

This chain connects TRBV28 to TRBJ1-5; 7 positions match TRBD1. With 6 bases clipped from V and 5 bases from J, the junction kept 4 bases outside the gene matches. Germline-derived CDR1 and CDR2 are MDHEN and SYDVKM. CDR3 length equals 13 residues. The CDR3 bases are TGTGCCAGCAGCTCTGACAGGGATCAGCCCCAGCATTTT. It encodes CASSSDRDQPQHF. The full variable domain, with the rest looked up from reference TRBV28 and TRBJ1-5, is DVKVTQSSRYLVKRTGEKVFLECVQDMDHENMFWYRQDPGLGLRLIYFSYDVKMKEKGDIPEGYSVSREKKERFSLILESASTNQTSMYLCASSSDRDQPQHFGDGTRLSIL.

The chain employs TRBV3-1 (or the pseudogene TRBV3-2) and TRBJ1-2; a weak D match, TRBD1 (5 bases). The CDR3 has 13 amino acids. Germline CDR1 is LGHDT and CDR2 is YNNKEL (reference sequence). V lost 2 bases, J lost 4 bases, and 8 bases lay in between. CDR3 bases: TGTGCCAGCAGCCAATGGGGCGGCTATGGCTACACCTTC. It codes for CASSQWGGYGYTF.

The chain uses TRBV3-1 (or the pseudogene TRBV3-2) and TRBJ1-2; 7 bases are a match to TRBD1. V shed 0 bases and J 5 bases; nucleotides not matched to a gene: 3. The CDR3 contains 14 residues. Germline CDR1 LGHDT, CDR2 YNNKEL (reference sequence). In DNA form, the CDR3 reads TGTGCCAGCAGCCAAGATGTACAGGGGTATGGCTACACCTTC. It codes for CASSQDVQGYGYTF.

The CDR3 DNA is TGTGCCAGCAGCTTGGTCGCATTTTCAGGGCACAATCAGCCCCAGCATTTT. Translating gives CASSLVAFSGHNQPQHF. The V gene is TRBV5-8, the J gene TRBJ1-5, with TRBD1 as a possible D gene (5 bases). This CDR3 comprises 17 residues. V was shortened by 0 bases and J by 3 bases, with 16 bases between the two germline ends. In germline, CDR1 is SGHTS, CDR2 YDEGEE.